The clone carrying this TCR beta chain has more than one count but fewer than ten. Each CDR3 protein is one row after TCRdb ran MiXCR on the 5' RACE reads. The table records 350,000 to 500,000 distinct CDR3 sequences, more than 20% of them present only once. This record belongs to a study of T-cell memory formation after mild COVID-19. Sequencing was performed on PBMCs or a T cell subset sorted from them (not recorded which). This TCR was recovered from an adult woman who had mild COVID-19 (a few samples of this study predate the infection). Cell type and time point are not known.

CDR3 sequence: CASSRGQLPYEQYF. The CDR3, as DNA: TGTGCCAGTAGCCGAGGACAGCTTCCTTACGAGCAGTACTTC. The rearrangement links TRBV19 to TRBJ2-7, with a possible D match to TRBD1 (6 bases). The CDR3 covers 14 residues. CDR1 is LNHDA, CDR2 SQIVND, per germline (reference sequence). V was pared by 6 bases and J by 4 bases, with 16 bases between.